The 20 T cell receptor beta chains reported below all come from one sample, sequenced in a study of vaccination and CD4 T cells after COVID-19. Regarding treatment: approximately nine-day PBMC culture with coronavirus spike peptide pools or control peptides (ViraFEST assay). From the unexposed donor, CD4+ T cells were collected ahead of the COVID-19 pandemic (2011-2018). Which antigens these TCRs recognize remains unknown. The study sequenced cultured CD4+ T cell DNA using the Oncomine TCR Beta short-read assay. Genomic DNA was taken out of cultured CD4+ T cells by extraction. TCRdb recomputed calls from the PCR reads with MiXCR, one row per CDR3 protein. This sample has 10,000 or so distinct CDR3 sequences, with 32% found just once. Sequenced: CD4+ T cells from blood, cultured in vitro. These receptors originate from a human donor in good health.

The chain has TRBV18 and TRBJ2-1; 15 nucleotides agree with TRBD2. The CDR3 length is 17 residues. The germline gives CDR1 KGHSH, CDR2 LQKENI. Trimming removed 3 bases from V and 7 bases from J; junction bases left unmatched: 7. CDR3 sequence: CASSPRTGLAGGNEQFF. In nucleotides, the CDR3 is TGTGCCAGCTCACCCAGAACGGGACTAGCGGGAGGTAATGAGCAGTTCTTC.

Concerning this clonotype: This may be a read error, as it is one base from a much larger clone. The gene calls are TRBV27 and TRBJ2-7; the match to TRBD2 covers 8 bases. The CDR3 has 15 amino acids. V was pared by 5 bases and J by 6 bases, with 12 bases of the junction left unmatched. Germline V gives CDR1 MNHEY, CDR2 SMNVEV (reference sequence). The CDR3 loop reads CASSPLREGFREQYF. In DNA form, the CDR3 reads TGTGCCAGCAGTCCACTCCGGGAGGGGTTTCGCGAGCAGTACTTC.

J is TRBJ1-5 and V is TRBV20-1; 7 nucleotides align to TRBD1. This CDR3 is built from 15 residues. Germline V CDR1 and CDR2: DFQATT, SNEGSKA (reference sequence). V dropped 0 bases and J dropped 5; count of bases not matched to a gene: 7. CDR3 loop: CSAREGVQGHQPQHF. CDR3 DNA sequence: TGCAGTGCTAGAGAGGGGGTACAGGGGCATCAGCCCCAGCATTTT.

This clonotype was counted between two and nine times. The chain is built from TRBV6-1 and TRBJ2-3; 12 bases align to TRBD1. The junction had 15 bases not matched to a gene; V was cut back by 4 bases and J by 1 base. The CDR3 sequence is 20 residues long. Germline values: CDR1 MNHNS, CDR2 SASEGT. This CDR3 is CASSGWRDRGRLEGTDTQYF. For the CDR3, the DNA is TGTGCCAGCAGTGGTTGGAGGGACAGGGGGCGTTTAGAGGGCACAGATACGCAGTATTTT.

This clonotype turned up a few times. V is TRBV18 and J is TRBJ2-7; 8 nucleotides match TRBD2. V dropped 6 bases and J dropped 2; count of bases not matched to a gene: 9. The CDR3 runs to 15 residues. In germline, CDR1 is KGHSH, CDR2 LQKENI. The CDR3 DNA follows: TGTGCCAGCTCGGCGACGATTAGCGGGACCTACGAGCAGTACTTC. Its protein product is CASSATISGTYEQYF.

In its sample, this clonotype ranks as medium-sized. CDR3 amino acids: CSASGLGGLAGEGVQETQYF. As DNA, the CDR3 is TGCAGTGCTAGCGGGTTGGGCGGACTAGCGGGAGAGGGCGTCCAAGAGACCCAGTACTTC. The J gene is TRBJ2-5, the V gene TRBV20-1, with TRBD2 matching 13 bases. Germline values: CDR1 DFQATT, CDR2 SNEGSKA (reference sequence). This CDR3 spans 20 amino acids. V lost 3 bases to trimming and J lost 1 base; unmatched junction nucleotides: 17.

This clonotype came up a few times. V usage is TRBV19 and J usage is TRBJ1-1; D not resolved. The CDR3 is 13 amino acids. Germline loops: CDR1 LNHDA, CDR2 SQIVND (reference sequence). V gave up 3 bases and J gave up 11 bases, with 16 bases separating them. CDR3 amino acids: CASSMRNGAVAFF. CDR3 bases: TGTGCCAGTAGTATGCGGAATGGCGCGGTGGCTTTCTTT.

The chain links TRBV5-8 to TRBJ2-3; tentatively, D is TRBD2 (5 bases). Per germline, CDR1 SGHTS and CDR2 YDEGEE. With 0 bases removed from V and 6 bases from J, the gap between germline ends came to 14 bases. The CDR3 is 15 amino acids. The CDR3 sequence is CASSLALLARDTQYF. Here the CDR3 DNA reads TGTGCCAGCAGCTTGGCCCTGCTAGCTAGGGATACGCAGTATTTT.

This clonotype has more than one count but fewer than ten. This chain joins TRBV20-1 and TRBJ2-1; D is perhaps TRBD1 (6 bases). Germline V CDR1 and CDR2: DFQATT, SNEGSKA (reference sequence). CDR3 length equals 14 residues. Deletions cut 0 bases from V and 8 bases from J, with 14 bases between. Here the CDR3 reads CSARDPRKGDEQFF. The CDR3 DNA reads TGCAGTGCTAGAGACCCCCGTAAGGGGGATGAGCAGTTCTTC.

This chain joins TRBV18 and TRBJ2-2; D ambiguous. The CDR3 is 13 residues long. Germline V lookup: CDR1 KGHSH, CDR2 LQKENI. V was clipped by 2 bases and J by 7 bases, with 8 bases between them. The CDR3 nucleotides are TGTGCCAGCTCACCATTCAAAGACGGGGAGCTGTTTTTT. Encoded protein: CASSPFKDGELFF.

This clonotype occurred a few times. The rearrangement links TRBV6-1 to TRBJ1-5, with D maybe TRBD1 (6 bases). V was shortened by 6 bases and J by 8 bases, with 20 bases between the two germline ends. This CDR3 is 15 amino acids long. Germline CDR1 and CDR2: MNHNS and SASEGT. CDR3 sequence reads: CASRSGEGVMEPQHF. CDR3 in DNA: TGTGCCAGCAGAAGTGGAGAGGGGGTAATGGAGCCCCAGCATTTT.

The V call is TRBV5-1, the J call TRBJ2-5; D not certain. This CDR3 has 14 amino acids. Trimming stripped 0 bases from V and 4 bases from J, with 10 bases between. Germline V CDR1 and CDR2: SGHRS, YFSETQ. Written as DNA, the CDR3 is TGCGCCAGCAGCTTGGATTGGGCCGTAGAGACCCAGTACTTC. Protein: CASSLDWAVETQYF. The whole variable domain, filled in from reference TRBV5-1 and TRBJ2-5, reads KAGVTQTPRYLIKTRGQQVTLSCSPISGHRSVSWYQQTPGQGLQFLFEYFSETQRNKGNFPGRFSGRQFSNSRSEMNVSTLELGDSALYLCASSLDWAVETQYFGPGTRLLVL.

The rearrangement joins TRBV5-4 to TRBJ1-1; 11 bases match TRBD1. This CDR3 comprises 16 residues. After removal of 0 bases from V and 7 bases from J, the junction contained 8 bases not matched to a gene. Germline V gene sequence: CDR1 SGHNT, CDR2 YYREEE (reference sequence). The CDR3 sequence: CASSLAGRTGGGEAFF. The CDR3 DNA follows: TGTGCCAGCAGCTTGGCCGGGAGGACAGGGGGCGGTGAAGCTTTCTTT.

J is TRBJ2-7 and V is TRBV6-2 or TRBV6-3; D may be TRBD2 (5 bases). The CDR3 is made up of 17 amino acids. CDR1 and CDR2 (germline): MNHEY, SVGEGT. With 0 bases removed from V and 3 bases from J, the gap between germline ends came to 18 bases. CDR3 residues: CASSYSRARRSLYEQYF. CDR3 DNA: TGTGCCAGCAGTTACTCGAGGGCTAGAAGGTCTCTCTACGAGCAGTACTTC.

The table lists this clonotype with a few counts. This chain uses TRBV7-9 with TRBJ1-5; possibly TRBD1 for D (5 bases). Germline CDR1 is SEHNR and CDR2 is FQNEAQ (reference sequence). V was pared by 5 bases and J by 1 base, with 21 bases between. The CDR3 is made up of 18 amino acids. The CDR3 DNA follows: TGTGCCAGCAGCAACACCGGGGGGAAGGATCGGAGCAATCAGCCCCAGCATTTT. Its translation: CASSNTGGKDRSNQPQHF.

V gene TRBV5-6 combines with J gene TRBJ2-7, with no clear D. Looked up from germline, CDR1 is SGHDT and CDR2 is YYEEEE. V shed 2 bases and J shed 2 bases, with 8 bases lying between them. The CDR3 is made up of 13 amino acids. The CDR3 loop is CASSFGATYEQYF. As DNA, the CDR3 is TGTGCCAGCAGCTTTGGCGCTACCTACGAGCAGTACTTC.

The chain links TRBV20-1 to TRBJ2-3, with 12 nucleotides matching TRBD2. This CDR3 region has 14 residues. Germline V gene data show CDR1 as DFQATT and CDR2 as SNEGSKA (reference sequence). V lost 1 base and J lost 4; bases outside the gene matches: 0. For the CDR3, the DNA is TGCAGTGCTAGAGGACTAGCGGGAGCAGATACGCAGTATTTT. Encoded protein: CSARGLAGADTQYF.

This chain joins TRBV20-1 and TRBJ2-4, with D perhaps matching TRBD1 (6 bases). Trimming took 7 bases from V and 7 from J, leaving 23 bases between them. The CDR3 runs 15 residues. CDR1 and CDR2 from the germline V gene are DFQATT and SNEGSKA (reference sequence). In DNA, the CDR3 is TGCAGTGTGGTGGTTCAATTTTTTGGGGGCAACATTCAGTACTTC. Its protein product is CSVVVQFFGGNIQYF.

The chain couples TRBV7-9 to TRBJ1-5, with D possibly being TRBD1 (6 bases). The germline CDR1 and CDR2 sequences are SEHNR and FQNEAQ (reference sequence). CDR3 size: 12 residues. Between the trimmed V and J ends, which lost 8 bases and 7 bases, there was a span of 12 bases. CDR3 loop: CASGGAGQPQHF. For the CDR3, the DNA is TGTGCCAGCGGGGGGGCCGGACAGCCCCAGCATTTT.

The chain is built from TRBV6-1 and TRBJ2-2; the match to TRBD2 covers 8 bases. The germline CDR1 and CDR2 sequences are MNHNS and SASEGT. This CDR3 has 14 residues. Losses at the gene ends were 7 bases for V and 3 bases for J; bases not matched to a gene: 4. CDR3 protein: CASMKAGDTGELFF. The DNA for the CDR3 is TGTGCCAGCATGAAAGCGGGAGACACCGGGGAGCTGTTTTTT.